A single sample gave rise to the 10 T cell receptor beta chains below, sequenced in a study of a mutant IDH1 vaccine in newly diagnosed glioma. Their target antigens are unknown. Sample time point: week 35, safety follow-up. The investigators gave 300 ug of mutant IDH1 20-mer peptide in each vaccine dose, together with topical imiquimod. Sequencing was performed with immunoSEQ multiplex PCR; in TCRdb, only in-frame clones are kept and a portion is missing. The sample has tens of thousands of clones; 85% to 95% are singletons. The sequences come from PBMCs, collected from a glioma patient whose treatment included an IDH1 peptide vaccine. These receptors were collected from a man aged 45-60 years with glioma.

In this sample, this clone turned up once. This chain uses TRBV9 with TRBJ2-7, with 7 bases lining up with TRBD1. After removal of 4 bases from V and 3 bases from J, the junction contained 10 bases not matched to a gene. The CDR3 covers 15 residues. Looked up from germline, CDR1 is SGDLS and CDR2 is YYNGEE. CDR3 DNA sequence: TGTGCCAGCAGCCCCCAGACAGGGTTAATCTACGAGCAGTACTTC. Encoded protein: CASSPQTGLIYEQYF.

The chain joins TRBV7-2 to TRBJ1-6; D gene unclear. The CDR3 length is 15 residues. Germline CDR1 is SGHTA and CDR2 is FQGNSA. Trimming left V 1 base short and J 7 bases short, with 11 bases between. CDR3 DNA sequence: TGTGCCAGCAGCTTAGGGGGTCGGAGGAATTCACCCCTCCACTTT. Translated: CASSLGGRRNSPLHF.

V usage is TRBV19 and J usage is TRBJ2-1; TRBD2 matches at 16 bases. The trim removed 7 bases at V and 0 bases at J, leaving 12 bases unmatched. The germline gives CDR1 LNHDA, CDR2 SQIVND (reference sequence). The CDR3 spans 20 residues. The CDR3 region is CASKVVGLAGGKSSYNEQFF. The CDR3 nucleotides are TGTGCCAGTAAGGTGGTGGGACTAGCGGGAGGGAAGAGCTCCTACAATGAGCAGTTCTTC.

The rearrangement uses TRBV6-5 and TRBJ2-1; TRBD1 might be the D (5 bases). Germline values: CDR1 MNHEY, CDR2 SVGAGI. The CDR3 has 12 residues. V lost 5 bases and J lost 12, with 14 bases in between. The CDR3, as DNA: TGTGCCAGCAGTGACAACTCTAGGGGGCAGTTCTTC. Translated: CASSDNSRGQFF.

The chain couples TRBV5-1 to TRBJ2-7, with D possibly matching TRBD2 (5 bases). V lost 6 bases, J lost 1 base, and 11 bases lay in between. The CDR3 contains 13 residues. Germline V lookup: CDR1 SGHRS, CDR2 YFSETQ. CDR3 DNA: TGCGCCAGCACACGGGGTTCTTCCTACGAGCAGTACTTC. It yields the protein CASTRGSSYEQYF.

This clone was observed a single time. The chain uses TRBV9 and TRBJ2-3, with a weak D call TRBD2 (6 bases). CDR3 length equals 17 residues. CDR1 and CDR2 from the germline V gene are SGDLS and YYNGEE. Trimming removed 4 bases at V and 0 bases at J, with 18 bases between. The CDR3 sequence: CASSPTTRDSSTDTQYF. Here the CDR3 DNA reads TGTGCCAGCAGCCCGACTACCCGGGACTCAAGCACAGATACGCAGTATTTT.

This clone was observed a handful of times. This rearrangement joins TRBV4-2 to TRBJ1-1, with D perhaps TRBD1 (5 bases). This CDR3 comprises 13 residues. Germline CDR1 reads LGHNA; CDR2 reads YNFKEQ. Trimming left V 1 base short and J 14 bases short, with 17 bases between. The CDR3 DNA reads TGTGCCAGCAGCCAAGCTGCAGGGCCCAGTTCCTTCTTT. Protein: CASSQAAGPSSFF.

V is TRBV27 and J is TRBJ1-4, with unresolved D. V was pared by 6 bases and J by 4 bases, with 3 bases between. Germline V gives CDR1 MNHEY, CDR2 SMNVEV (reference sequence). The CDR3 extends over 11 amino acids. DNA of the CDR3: TGTGCCAGCAGCCATAATGAAAAACTGTTTTTT. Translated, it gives CASSHNEKLFF.

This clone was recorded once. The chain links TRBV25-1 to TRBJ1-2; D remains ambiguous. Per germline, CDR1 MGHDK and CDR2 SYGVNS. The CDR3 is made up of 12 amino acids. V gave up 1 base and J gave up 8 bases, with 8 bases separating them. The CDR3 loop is CASSEWTYGYTF. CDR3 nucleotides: TGTGCCAGCAGTGAATGGACTTACGGCTACACCTTC.

The CDR3: CAWSVGTAVSNYGYTF. The CDR3 DNA reads TGTGCCTGGAGTGTAGGGACGGCAGTTTCTAACTATGGCTACACCTTC. The genes are TRBV30 and TRBJ1-2; D might be TRBD1 (5 bases). CDR1 is GTSNPN, CDR2 SVGIG, per germline (reference sequence). The CDR3 extends over 16 amino acids. The V and J ends lost 0 bases and 0 bases respectively, with 14 bases between them.